This T cell receptor beta chain appears in the sequencing data of a study of T cells after yellow fever vaccination. Germline CDR1 reads SGHTA; CDR2 reads FQGNSA. This CDR3 spans 15 amino acids. V lost 1 base, J lost 0 bases, and 4 bases lay in between. This clonotype was detected a few times. Universal primer sites and UMIs were introduced during 5'RACE template-switching synthesis of TCR cDNA. One entry per CDR3 protein, called by TCRdb with MiXCR from the 5' RACE reads. The repertoire consists of a few hundred thousand distinct CDR3 sequences, with 6.5% to 8.5% occurring once and the leading ten covering 18%.

This chain connects TRBV7-2 to TRBJ2-6; no reliable D call. The material sequenced was PBMCs, taken approximately 40 days after the first yellow fever vaccination. This clonotype was obtained from a man aged 18 to 35 who received the YFV17D yellow fever vaccine. The CDR3 nucleotides read TGTGCCAGCAGCTTAGAGACCTCTGGGGCCAACGTCCTGACTTTC. The encoded protein is CASSLETSGANVLTF.